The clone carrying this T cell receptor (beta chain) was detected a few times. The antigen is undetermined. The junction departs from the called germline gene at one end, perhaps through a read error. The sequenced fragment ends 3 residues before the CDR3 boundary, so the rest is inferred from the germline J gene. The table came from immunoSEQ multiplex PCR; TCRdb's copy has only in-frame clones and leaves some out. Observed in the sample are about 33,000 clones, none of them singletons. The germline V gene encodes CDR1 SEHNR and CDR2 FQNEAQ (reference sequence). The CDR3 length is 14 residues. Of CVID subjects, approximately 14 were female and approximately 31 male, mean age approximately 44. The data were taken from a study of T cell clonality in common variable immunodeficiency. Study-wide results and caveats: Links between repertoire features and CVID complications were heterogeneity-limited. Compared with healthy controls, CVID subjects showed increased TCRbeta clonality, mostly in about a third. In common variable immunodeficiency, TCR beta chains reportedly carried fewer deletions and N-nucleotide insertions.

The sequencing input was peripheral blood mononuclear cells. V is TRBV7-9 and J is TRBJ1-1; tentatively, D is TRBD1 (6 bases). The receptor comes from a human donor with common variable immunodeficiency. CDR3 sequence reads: CSSSLAGVQGEAFF. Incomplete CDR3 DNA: TGTTCCAGCAGCTTAGCCGGGGTACAGGGTGAA.